The 26 T cell receptor beta chains below were found in one sample sequenced in a study of T-cell memory formation after mild COVID-19. TCRdb reprocessed the 5' RACE reads with MiXCR, giving one entry per CDR3 protein. The sample includes roughly 400,000 distinct CDR3 sequences, approximately 25% seen only once; the top ten take around 8.1%. The sample comprised PBMCs or a T cell subset sorted from them (not recorded which). The receptors come from an adult woman who had mild COVID-19 (a few samples of this study predate the infection). Cell type and time point are not known.

The rearrangement joins TRBV7-9 to TRBJ2-1; tentative D call: TRBD1 (6 bases). This CDR3 comprises 13 residues. The germline gives CDR1 SEHNR, CDR2 FQNEAQ (reference sequence). Trimming took 5 bases from V and 5 from J, leaving 10 bases between them. For the CDR3, the DNA is TGTGCCAGCAGCCGGGACACCGACAATGAGCAGTTCTTC. This encodes CASSRDTDNEQFF. Full variable domain (rest looked up from reference TRBV7-9 and TRBJ2-1): DTGVSQNPRHKITKRGQNVTFRCDPISEHNRLYWYRQTLGQGPEFLTYFQNEAQLEKSRLLSDRFSAERPKGSFSTLEIQRTEQGDSAMYLCASSRDTDNEQFFGPGTRLTVL.

This chain connects TRBV15 to TRBJ2-3; D gene uncertain. V was pared by 2 bases and J by 6 bases, with 15 bases between. In germline, CDR1 is LNHNV, CDR2 YYDKDF (reference sequence). This CDR3 contains 15 residues. Here the CDR3 reads CATSRPPGLGDTQYF. In DNA form, the CDR3 reads TGTGCCACCAGCAGACCCCCGGGCCTGGGGGATACGCAGTATTTT.

This clonotype was picked up a small number of times. V gene TRBV12-3 or TRBV12-4 combines with J gene TRBJ2-7; D gene unclear. Deletions cut 3 bases from V and 3 bases from J, with 9 bases between. The CDR3 totals 13 residues. CDR3 in DNA: TGTGCCAGCAGTTTCGGAGCCGTCTACGAGCAGTACTTC. Its translation is CASSFGAVYEQYF.

The genes are TRBV5-1 and TRBJ2-7; D not resolved. The germline V gene has CDR1 SGHRS and CDR2 YFSETQ. The CDR3 contains 14 residues. Trimming took 5 bases from V and 0 from J, leaving 12 bases between them. CDR3 in DNA: TGCGCCAGCAGGACCCAATCGAGCTCCTACGAGCAGTACTTC. Translation: CASRTQSSSYEQYF.

This chain joins TRBV24-1 and TRBJ2-7; TRBD2 matches 7 bases. V was pared by 3 bases and J by 5 bases, with 9 bases of the junction left unmatched. The CDR3 length is 15 residues. CDR1 is KGHDR and CDR2 is SFDVKD in the germline V gene. The DNA for the CDR3 is TGTGCCACCAGTGATCCCGGCAGGAGCGGGGACGAGCAGTACTTC. Translation: CATSDPGRSGDEQYF.

This chain joins TRBV11-2 and TRBJ1-2; D might be TRBD1 (5 bases). The CDR3 has 17 amino acids. The V end lost 3 bases, the J end lost 5 bases, and 22 bases lay between the germline ends. Germline V gene sequence: CDR1 SGHAT, CDR2 FQNNGV. CDR3 amino acids: CASSLSIGAREGYGYTF. CDR3 nucleotide sequence: TGTGCCAGCAGCTTGTCGATCGGGGCTCGTGAGGGGTATGGCTACACCTTC.

The chain is built from TRBV14 and TRBJ1-1, with D hard to call. Trimming shortened V by 1 base and J by 7 bases, and 10 bases separated the two germline ends. The CDR3 runs 13 residues. Germline V gives CDR1 SGHDN, CDR2 FVKESK. CDR3 loop: CASSQAGVIEAFF. The CDR3 bases are TGTGCCAGCAGCCAAGCTGGGGTGATTGAAGCTTTCTTT.

This clonotype was detected a few times. The chain employs TRBV5-6 and TRBJ2-7; D is unclear. V lost 1 base, J lost 0 bases, and 8 bases lay in between. The CDR3 has 14 amino acids. Germline V CDR1 and CDR2: SGHDT, YYEEEE. The CDR3 protein is CASSLKPSSYEQYF. The DNA of the CDR3 is TGTGCCAGCAGCTTGAAACCGAGCTCCTACGAGCAGTACTTC.

This clonotype was detected only a few times. The rearrangement uses TRBV24-1 and TRBJ1-1; D is perhaps TRBD1 (5 bases). The CDR3 has 17 amino acids. Looked up from germline, CDR1 is KGHDR and CDR2 is SFDVKD. V lost 2 bases, J lost 1 base, and 16 bases lay in between. The chain's CDR3 is CATSDSPGRTRNTEAFF. The CDR3 DNA follows: TGTGCCACCAGTGATTCCCCGGGACGGACCCGGAACACTGAAGCTTTCTTT.

The chain carries TRBV12-3 or TRBV12-4 and TRBJ1-2, with D possibly matching TRBD1 (5 bases). Trimming removed 7 bases at V and 7 bases at J, with 25 bases between. CDR3 length equals 16 residues. The CDR3 spells CASTSFTTGLAGGYTF. The CDR3 region has the DNA TGTGCCAGCACCTCTTTCACAACGGGGCTAGCGGGTGGCTACACCTTC.

In DNA form, the CDR3 reads TGCAGTGTTTTACAGGGTCGACCGGAGCAGTACTTC. Its protein product is CSVLQGRPEQYF. The rearrangement uses TRBV20-1 and TRBJ2-7; tentatively, D is TRBD1 (6 bases). The germline V and J ends were trimmed by 7 bases and 7 bases, with 17 bases remaining between them. The CDR3 has 12 residues. From germline, CDR1 is DFQATT and CDR2 SNEGSKA (reference sequence).

This clonotype was seen a handful of times. The chain uses TRBV29-1 and TRBJ1-1; possibly TRBD1 for D (5 bases). Trimming shortened V by 6 bases and J by 1 base, and 12 bases separated the two germline ends. Per the germline V gene, CDR1 is SQVTM and CDR2 is ANQGSEA. The CDR3 extends over 13 amino acids. The CDR3 loop is CSVIEGRNTEAFF. Here the CDR3 DNA reads TGCAGCGTGATTGAGGGGCGGAACACTGAAGCTTTCTTT. Supplemented by reference TRBV29-1 and TRBJ1-1, the full variable domain reads SAVISQKPSRDICQRGTSLTIQCQVDSQVTMMFWYRQQPGQSLTLIATANQGSEATYESGFVIDKFPISRPNLTFSTLTVSNMSPEDSSIYLCSVIEGRNTEAFFGQGTRLTVV.

This clonotype was detected a few times. This chain connects TRBV7-3 to TRBJ2-5; 7 bases are a match to TRBD2. Germline CDR1 reads SGHTA; CDR2 reads FQGTGA. Trimming at V came to 1 base and at J to 5 bases, leaving 13 bases not matched to a gene. The CDR3 runs 17 residues. CDR3 residues: CASSLSGAGARFETQYF. In DNA, the CDR3 is TGTGCCAGCAGCTTAAGCGGTGCGGGAGCGAGGTTTGAGACCCAGTACTTC.

This clonotype was observed a handful of times. The rearrangement links TRBV5-8 to TRBJ1-4; no clear D. V gave up 0 bases and J gave up 0 bases, with 9 bases separating them. This CDR3 contains 16 residues. CDR1 and CDR2 (germline): SGHTS, YDEGEE. The CDR3 sequence is CASSLVREPTNEKLFF. In DNA form, the CDR3 reads TGTGCCAGCAGCTTGGTACGGGAACCAACTAATGAAAAACTGTTTTTT.

This clonotype was recorded a few times. The V gene is TRBV7-2, the J gene TRBJ2-7; no reliable D call. CDR1 is SGHTA and CDR2 is FQGNSA in the germline V gene. V lost 2 bases, J lost 6 bases, and 14 bases lay in between. The CDR3 is 14 residues long. CDR3 nucleotide sequence: TGTGCCAGCAGCTTATATATTGGGATGACCGAGCAGTACTTC. Protein product: CASSLYIGMTEQYF.

The CDR3 nucleotides are TGTGCCACCAGTGACCGCCGGGCCAGGGGGAGGACTGAAGCTTTCTTT. As protein: CATSDRRARGRTEAFF. J is TRBJ1-1 and V is TRBV24-1, with 7 bases fitting TRBD1. The CDR3 totals 16 residues. V lost 4 bases to trimming and J lost 5 bases; unmatched junction nucleotides: 12. The germline CDR1 and CDR2 sequences are KGHDR and SFDVKD.

This clonotype came up a few times. The chain uses TRBV6-1 and TRBJ1-2; D gene ambiguous. The V gene lost 2 bases and the J gene lost 0 bases, with 4 bases spanning the gap. This CDR3 has 13 residues. The germline V gene has CDR1 MNHNS and CDR2 SASEGT. CDR3 in DNA: TGTGCCAGCAGTGAACAGACTAACTATGGCTACACCTTC. Protein sequence: CASSEQTNYGYTF.

This clonotype showed up just a few times. This chain connects TRBV7-8 to TRBJ2-5, with 10 bases aligning to TRBD2. The CDR3 spans 20 residues. Germline V gives CDR1 SGHVS, CDR2 FQNEAQ. V was clipped by 4 bases and J by 5 bases; unmatched bases: 22. The CDR3 region is CASSYIGSGAGGPTSETQYF. The CDR3 nucleotides are TGTGCCAGCAGCTACATAGGCTCAGGAGCGGGGGGGCCGACTTCGGAGACCCAGTACTTC.

The chain recombines TRBV14 with TRBJ2-7; TRBD2 matches 11 bases. V lost 6 bases to trimming and J lost 6 bases; unmatched junction nucleotides: 7. Germline V gives CDR1 SGHDN, CDR2 FVKESK. There are 14 residues in the CDR3. In DNA form, the CDR3 reads TGTGCCAGCAGTCGGACTAGCGGGTTCGGCGAGCAGTACTTC. This encodes CASSRTSGFGEQYF.

The chain employs TRBV7-9 and TRBJ2-5; no definite D call. The V end lost 7 bases, the J end lost 2 bases, and 14 bases lay between the germline ends. The germline V gene encodes CDR1 SEHNR and CDR2 FQNEAQ (reference sequence). This CDR3 spans 14 amino acids. This CDR3 reads CASTYERLQETQYF. The CDR3 coding sequence is TGTGCCAGCACCTACGAGAGGCTTCAAGAGACCCAGTACTTC.

The rearrangement links TRBV12-3 or TRBV12-4 to TRBJ1-1; D is uncertain. Trimming stripped 3 bases from V and 4 bases from J, with 12 bases between. The CDR3 extends over 14 amino acids. CDR3 coding DNA: TGTGCCAGCAGTTTGAGGGTTGTGGGCACTGAAGCTTTCTTT. Its translation: CASSLRVVGTEAFF.

The genes are TRBV19 and TRBJ2-1; 9 nucleotides line up with TRBD2. The CDR3 loop spans 16 amino acids. The germline CDR1 and CDR2 sequences are LNHDA and SQIVND (reference sequence). With 8 bases clipped from V and 9 bases from J, the junction kept 17 bases outside the gene matches. CDR3 loop: CASLTREGRLDLEQFF. As DNA, the CDR3 is TGTGCCAGTCTAACGCGGGAGGGCCGACTGGATCTTGAGCAGTTCTTC.

This chain joins TRBV7-2 and TRBJ1-2; 9 bases match TRBD1. The CDR3 is 15 amino acids. Germline V lookup: CDR1 SGHTA, CDR2 FQGNSA. V dropped 5 bases and J dropped 4; count of bases not matched to a gene: 8. CDR3: CASSQTGGGGYGYTF. CDR3 bases: TGTGCCAGCAGCCAAACAGGGGGCGGGGGCTATGGCTACACCTTC.

This clonotype has more than one count but fewer than ten. This chain links TRBV7-6 with TRBJ1-4; 11 bases agree with TRBD1. CDR3 length: 17 residues. The V segment lost 5 bases and the J segment 13 bases; nucleotides outside the gene matches: 18. Germline-derived CDR1 and CDR2 are SGHVS and FNYEAQ. The DNA of the CDR3 is TGTGCCAGCAGCCCTGGACAGGGGGCGAGTTCTCGAAGGGGACTGTTTTTT. Its translation is CASSPGQGASSRRGLFF.

The chain has TRBV20-1 and TRBJ1-1; maybe TRBD1 (6 bases). With 6 bases removed from V and 5 bases from J, the gap between germline ends came to 22 bases. The germline V gene has CDR1 DFQATT and CDR2 SNEGSKA (reference sequence). CDR3 length: 15 amino acids. CDR3 residues: CSAPKQGWVGTEAFF. For the CDR3, the DNA is TGCAGTGCACCGAAACAGGGTTGGGTTGGTACTGAAGCTTTCTTT.

The rearrangement uses TRBV27 and TRBJ1-2; no firm D call. Germline lookup yields CDR1 MNHEY and CDR2 SMNVEV (reference sequence). V dropped 6 bases and J dropped 4 bases, with 12 bases sitting between them. The CDR3 runs 13 residues. The CDR3 coding sequence is TGTGCCAGCAGACCGGACGGACTCTATGGCTACACCTTC. The encoded protein is CASRPDGLYGYTF.